Sequencing of this T cell receptor beta chain was carried out in a study of blood T cell repertoires in COVID-19. Profiling relied on immunoSEQ multiplex PCR, and the TCRdb table lists in-frame clones only, not all of them. The data show 250,000 to 300,000 clones, under 95% seen once. The CDR3 has 17 residues. The V gene's germline CDR1 is GTSNPN and CDR2 SVGIG (reference sequence). The V gene end was trimmed by 3 bases and the J gene end by 8 bases; junction bases not matched to a gene: 19. The chain links TRBV30 to TRBJ1-2; TRBD1 matches at 9 bases. The source is a woman aged 40 to 50 with acute COVID-19. The specimen was PBMCs or T cells enriched from blood (not recorded which). The CDR3 reads CAWRDRDRVFSGGGYTF. CDR3 DNA: TGTGCCTGGAGGGACCGGGACAGGGTATTTTCCGGGGGAGGCTACACCTTC.